The 7 T cell receptor beta chains below come from one sample, sequenced in a study of cytomegalovirus exposure and HLA in healthy donors. The study ran its PCR with 60 Vbeta and 13 Jbeta primers. Only in-frame clones appear in the TCRdb table, and some are missing; sequencing was by immunoSEQ multiplex PCR. This repertoire shows about 160,000 clones, 70% to 80% found once; its top ten account for around 13%. The material sequenced was PBMCs. The receptors here all came from a man aged 35 to 55 in good health and CMV-seropositive.

This clone has just one count. The chain is built from TRBV6-1 and TRBJ2-7, with 9 positions matching TRBD2. Germline assignment: CDR1 MNHNS and CDR2 SASEGT. This CDR3 contains 14 residues. Trimming cost V 4 bases and J 5 bases; bases outside gene matches: 6. The CDR3 loop is CASSGGTSHNEQYF. CDR3 DNA sequence: TGTGCCAGCAGTGGCGGGACTAGCCACAACGAGCAGTACTTC.

This clone was seen more than once but under ten times. V gene TRBV2 combines with J gene TRBJ1-1; 7 bases are shared with TRBD1. V shed 2 bases and J 1 base; nucleotides not matched to a gene: 1. The CDR3 runs 14 residues. CDR1 and CDR2 (germline): SNHLY, FYNNEI. The CDR3 coding sequence is TGTGCCAGCAGTGAATACAGGGGGAACACTGAAGCTTTCTTT. Protein: CASSEYRGNTEAFF.

V is TRBV15 and J is TRBJ1-1; a weak D match, TRBD1 (5 bases). This CDR3 is 15 amino acids long. V was cut by 1 base and J by 4 bases, with 13 bases left in between. The germline CDR1 and CDR2 sequences are LNHNV and YYDKDF (reference sequence). The CDR3 region has the DNA TGTGCCACCAGCAGAGGGGGAGGGGTTGGCACTGAAGCTTTCTTT. Its translation: CATSRGGGVGTEAFF. The full variable domain, its missing parts supplied by reference TRBV15 and TRBJ1-1, is DAMVIQNPRYQVTQFGKPVTLSCSQTLNHNVMYWYQQKSSQAPKLLFHYYDKDFNNEADTPDNFQSRRPNTSFCFLDIRSPGLGDTAMYLCATSRGGGVGTEAFFGQGTRLTVV.

The gene calls are TRBV28 and TRBJ1-2, with D maybe TRBD1 (5 bases). The CDR3 contains 13 residues. The germline V gene has CDR1 MDHEN and CDR2 SYDVKM. Trimming took off 5 bases at V and 8 bases at J, with 15 bases between the two ends. The CDR3 DNA follows: TGTGCCAGCAGTGGCCGGCGCCGGGGGGGCTACACCTTC. It codes for CASSGRRRGGYTF.

The chain carries TRBV11-1 and TRBJ1-1, with D tentatively TRBD1 (6 bases). The CDR3 is 15 amino acids. The germline gives CDR1 SGHAT, CDR2 FQDESV (reference sequence). V shed 2 bases and J shed 0 bases, with 10 bases lying between them. CDR3 residues: CASSLRGQMNTEAFF. Written as DNA, the CDR3 is TGTGCCAGCAGCTTAAGAGGACAGATGAACACTGAAGCTTTCTTT.

The chain recombines TRBV11-2 with TRBJ1-4; the D gene is possibly TRBD1 (5 bases). The germline CDR1 and CDR2 sequences are SGHAT and FQNNGV. CDR3 length: 16 residues. The V and J ends lost 1 base and 6 bases respectively, with 15 bases between them. This chain's CDR3 is CASSLVGRGGDEKLFF. CDR3 DNA: TGTGCCAGCAGCTTAGTCGGAAGGGGAGGGGATGAAAAACTGTTTTTT.

V and J are TRBV7-9 and TRBJ2-3; weak D call: TRBD2 (6 bases). CDR1 and CDR2 from the germline V gene are SEHNR and FQNEAQ (reference sequence). The CDR3 loop spans 16 amino acids. V lost 4 bases to trimming and J lost 2 bases, with 16 bases between them. This chain's CDR3 is CASSSGDLAFTDTQYF. In DNA form, the CDR3 reads TGTGCCAGCAGCTCCGGGGACTTAGCCTTCACAGATACGCAGTATTTT.